This passage covers 2 T cell receptor beta chains from one sample sequenced in a study of blood T cell repertoires in COVID-19. The table came from immunoSEQ multiplex PCR; TCRdb's copy has only in-frame clones and leaves some out. The sample carries about 210,000 clones, around 86% recorded once. The sample consisted of PBMCs or T cells enriched from blood (not recorded which). The origin of the receptors is a woman aged 50 to 60 with acute COVID-19.

The J gene is TRBJ2-1, the V gene TRBV5-1; 8 bases are shared with TRBD2. The CDR3 loop spans 16 amino acids. Looked up from germline, CDR1 is SGHRS and CDR2 is YFSETQ. With 1 base clipped from V and 0 bases from J, the junction kept 3 bases outside the gene matches. The CDR3 is CASSLSGGASYNEQFF. The DNA for the CDR3 is TGCGCCAGCAGCTTGTCCGGGGGGGCCTCCTACAATGAGCAGTTCTTC.

This chain links TRBV4-2 with TRBJ2-6; 8 bases map to TRBD1. V was clipped by 3 bases and J by 0 bases; unmatched bases: 7. The CDR3 is made up of 18 amino acids. Germline lookup yields CDR1 LGHNA and CDR2 YNFKEQ. CDR3 DNA: TGTGCCAGCAGCCAGGTGGGACAGGATGGCTCTGGGGCCAACGTCCTGACTTTC. Its protein is CASSQVGQDGSGANVLTF.